This T cell receptor (beta chain) was observed in a study of CD8 T cells in Susac syndrome. Random hexamers primed reverse transcription of about 0.5 to 1 ug RNA. TCRdb called the immunoSEQ multiplex PCR reads again in MiXCR, with one record for every CDR3 protein. The sample yields a few hundred thousand distinct CDR3 sequences, approximately 89% seen once. The V end was cut by 3 bases, the J end by 6 bases, with 15 bases between. The CDR3 has 15 amino acids. Germline V CDR1 and CDR2: SGDLS, YYNGEE. The chain couples TRBV9 to TRBJ1-4; a weak D match, TRBD1 (6 bases). The clonotype originates from a human donor with multiple sclerosis. The material sequenced was CD8+ T cells from PBMCs. Here the CDR3 DNA reads TGTGCCAGCAGCGGCTCCGGGACACGGGATGAAAAACTGTTTTTT. It encodes CASSGSGTRDEKLFF.